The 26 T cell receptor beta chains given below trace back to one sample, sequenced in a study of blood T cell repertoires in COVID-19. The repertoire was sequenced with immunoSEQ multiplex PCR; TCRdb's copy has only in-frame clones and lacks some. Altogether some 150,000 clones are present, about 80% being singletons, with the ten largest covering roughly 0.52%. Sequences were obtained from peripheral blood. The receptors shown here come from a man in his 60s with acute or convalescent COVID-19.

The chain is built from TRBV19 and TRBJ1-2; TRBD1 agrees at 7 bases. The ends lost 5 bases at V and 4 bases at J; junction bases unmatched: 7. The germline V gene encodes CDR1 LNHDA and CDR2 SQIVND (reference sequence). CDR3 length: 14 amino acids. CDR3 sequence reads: CASSSHRGVYGYTF. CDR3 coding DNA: TGTGCCAGTAGTTCCCACAGGGGAGTCTATGGCTACACCTTC. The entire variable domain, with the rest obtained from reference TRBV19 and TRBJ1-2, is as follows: DGGITQSPKYLFRKEGQNVTLSCEQNLNHDAMYWYRQDPGQGLRLIYYSQIVNDFQKGDIAEGYSVSREKKESFPLTVTSAQKNPTAFYLCASSSHRGVYGYTFGSGTRLTVV.

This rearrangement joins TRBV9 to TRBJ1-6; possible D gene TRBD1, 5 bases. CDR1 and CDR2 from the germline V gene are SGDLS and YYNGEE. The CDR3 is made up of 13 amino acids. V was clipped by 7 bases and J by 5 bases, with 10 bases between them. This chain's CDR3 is CASGGLNNSPLHF. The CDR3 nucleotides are TGTGCCAGCGGGGGACTGAATAATTCACCCCTCCACTTT.

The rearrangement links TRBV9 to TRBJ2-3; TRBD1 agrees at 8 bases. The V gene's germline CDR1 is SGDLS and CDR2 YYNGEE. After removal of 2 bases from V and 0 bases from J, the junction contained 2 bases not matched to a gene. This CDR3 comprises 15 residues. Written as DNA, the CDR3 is TGTGCCAGCAGCGTTACAGGGGGTAGCACAGATACGCAGTATTTT. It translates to CASSVTGGSTDTQYF.

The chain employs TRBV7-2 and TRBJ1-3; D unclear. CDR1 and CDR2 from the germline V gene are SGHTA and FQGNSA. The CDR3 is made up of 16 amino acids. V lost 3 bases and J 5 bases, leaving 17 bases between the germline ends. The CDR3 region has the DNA TGTGCCAGCAGCTTTGCCAGGACGGGAAGCCGAAACACCATATATTTT. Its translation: CASSFARTGSRNTIYF.

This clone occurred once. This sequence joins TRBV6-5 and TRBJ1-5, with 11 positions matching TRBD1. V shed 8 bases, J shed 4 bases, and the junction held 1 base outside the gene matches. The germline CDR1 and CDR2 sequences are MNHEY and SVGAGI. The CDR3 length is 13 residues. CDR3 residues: CASGTGGNQPQHF. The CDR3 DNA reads TGTGCCAGCGGGACAGGGGGGAATCAGCCCCAGCATTTT.

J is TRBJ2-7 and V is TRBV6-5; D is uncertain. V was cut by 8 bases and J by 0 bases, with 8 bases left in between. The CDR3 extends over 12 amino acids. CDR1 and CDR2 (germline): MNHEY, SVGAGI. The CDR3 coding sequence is TGTGCCAGCGGAGATAGCTCCTACGAGCAGTACTTC. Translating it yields CASGDSSYEQYF.

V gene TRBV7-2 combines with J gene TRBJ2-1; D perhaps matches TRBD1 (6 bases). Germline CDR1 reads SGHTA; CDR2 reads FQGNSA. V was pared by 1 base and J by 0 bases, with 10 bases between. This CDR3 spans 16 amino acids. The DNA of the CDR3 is TGTGCCAGCAGCTTAGTAGGGGGTAGCTCCTACAATGAGCAGTTCTTC. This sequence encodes CASSLVGGSSYNEQFF.

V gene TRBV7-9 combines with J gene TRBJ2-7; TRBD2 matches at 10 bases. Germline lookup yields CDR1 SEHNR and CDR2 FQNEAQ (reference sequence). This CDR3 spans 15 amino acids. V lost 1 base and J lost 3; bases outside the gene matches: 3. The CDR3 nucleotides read TGTGCCAGCAGCTTAGAGGCTAGCGGGAGCTACGAGCAGTACTTC. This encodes CASSLEASGSYEQYF. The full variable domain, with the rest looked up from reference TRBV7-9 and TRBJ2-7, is DTGVSQNPRHKITKRGQNVTFRCDPISEHNRLYWYRQTLGQGPEFLTYFQNEAQLEKSRLLSDRFSAERPKGSFSTLEIQRTEQGDSAMYLCASSLEASGSYEQYFGPGTRLTVT.

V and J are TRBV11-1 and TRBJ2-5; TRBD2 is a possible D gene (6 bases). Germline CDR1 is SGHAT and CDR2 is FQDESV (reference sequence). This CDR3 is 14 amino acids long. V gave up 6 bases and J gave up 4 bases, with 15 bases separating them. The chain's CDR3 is CASSPPGVRETQYF. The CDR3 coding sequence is TGTGCCAGCAGTCCCCCGGGGGTGAGAGAGACCCAGTACTTC.

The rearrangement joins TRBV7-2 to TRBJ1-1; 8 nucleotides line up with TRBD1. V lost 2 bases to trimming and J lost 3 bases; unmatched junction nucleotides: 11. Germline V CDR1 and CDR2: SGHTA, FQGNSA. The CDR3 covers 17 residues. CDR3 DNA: TGTGCCAGCAGCTTACCCCCACAGGGGGTAGGGGACACTGAAGCTTTCTTT. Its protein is CASSLPPQGVGDTEAFF.

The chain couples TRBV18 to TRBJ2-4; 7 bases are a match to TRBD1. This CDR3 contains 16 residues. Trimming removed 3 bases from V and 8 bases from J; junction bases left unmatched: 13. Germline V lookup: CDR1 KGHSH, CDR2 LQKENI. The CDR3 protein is CASSPTQGLSSDIQYF. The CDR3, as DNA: TGTGCCAGCTCACCCACACAGGGGTTGTCCAGTGACATTCAGTACTTC. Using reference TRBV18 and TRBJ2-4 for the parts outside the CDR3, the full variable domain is NAGVMQNPRHLVRRRGQEARLRCSPMKGHSHVYWYRQLPEEGLKFMVYLQKENIIDESGMPKERFSAEFPKEGPSILRIQQVVRGDSAAYFCASSPTQGLSSDIQYFGAGTRLSVL.

The CDR3 region is CASSTRRPIYF. The CDR3 nucleotides are TGTGCCAGCAGCACCCGGAGGCCCATATATTTT. This sequence joins TRBV7-9 and TRBJ1-3; D is undetermined. Trimming stripped 5 bases from V and 11 bases from J, with 10 bases between. CDR1 and CDR2 (germline): SEHNR, FQNEAQ (reference sequence). The CDR3 loop spans 11 amino acids.

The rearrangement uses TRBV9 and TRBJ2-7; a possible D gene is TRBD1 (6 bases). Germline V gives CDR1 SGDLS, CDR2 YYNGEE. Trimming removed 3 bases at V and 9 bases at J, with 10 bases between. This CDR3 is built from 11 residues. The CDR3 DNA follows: TGTGCCAGCAGCGGACAGGCAGGGCAGTACTTC. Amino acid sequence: CASSGQAGQYF.

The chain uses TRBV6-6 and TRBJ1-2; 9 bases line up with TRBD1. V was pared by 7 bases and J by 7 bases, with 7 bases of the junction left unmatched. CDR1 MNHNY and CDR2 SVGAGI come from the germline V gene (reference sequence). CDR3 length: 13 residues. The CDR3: CASKGGQGSGYTF. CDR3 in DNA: TGTGCCAGCAAAGGGGGACAGGGTTCTGGCTACACCTTC.

The CDR3 is CASSPGAGGSPLHF. The CDR3 nucleotides are TGTGCCAGCTCACCAGGGGCGGGGGGATCACCCCTCCACTTT. This chain uses TRBV18 with TRBJ1-6, with D maybe TRBD1 (5 bases). The germline CDR1 and CDR2 sequences are KGHSH and LQKENI. Trimming left V 2 bases short and J 10 bases short, with 12 bases between. The CDR3 consists of 14 residues.

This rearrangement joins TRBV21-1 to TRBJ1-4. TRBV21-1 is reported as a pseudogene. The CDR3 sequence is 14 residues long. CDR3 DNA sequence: TGTGCCAGCACCCCGAGGGAGAAGCGTCAAAAACTGTTTTTT. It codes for CASTPREKRQKLFF.

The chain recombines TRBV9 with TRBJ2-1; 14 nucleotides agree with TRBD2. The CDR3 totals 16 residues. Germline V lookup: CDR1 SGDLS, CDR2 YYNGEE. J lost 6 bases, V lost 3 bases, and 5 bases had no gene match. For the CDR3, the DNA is TGTGCCAGCAGCGCCCAGGGACTAGCGGGAGCCAATGAGCAGTTCTTC. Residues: CASSAQGLAGANEQFF.

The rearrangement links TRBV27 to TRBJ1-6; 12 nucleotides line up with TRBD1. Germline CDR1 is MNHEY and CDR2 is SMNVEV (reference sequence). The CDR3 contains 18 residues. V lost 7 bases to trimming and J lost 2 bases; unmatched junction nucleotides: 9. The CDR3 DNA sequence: TGTGCCAGCACTCTAGGGGGGACAGGGGGCGCCTATAATTCACCCCTCCACTTT. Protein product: CASTLGGTGGAYNSPLHF.

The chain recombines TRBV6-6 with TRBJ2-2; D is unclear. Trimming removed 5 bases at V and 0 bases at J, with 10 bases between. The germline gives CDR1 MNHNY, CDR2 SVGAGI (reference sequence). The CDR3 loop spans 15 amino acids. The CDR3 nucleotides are TGTGCCAGCAGTCCCCAGTTCCCGAACACCGGGGAGCTGTTTTTT. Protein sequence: CASSPQFPNTGELFF.

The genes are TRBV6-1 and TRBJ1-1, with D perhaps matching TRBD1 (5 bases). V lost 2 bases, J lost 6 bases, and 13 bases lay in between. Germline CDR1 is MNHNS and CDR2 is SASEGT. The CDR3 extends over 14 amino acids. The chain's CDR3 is CASSERQARAEAFF. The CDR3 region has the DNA TGTGCCAGCAGTGAACGGCAGGCCAGGGCTGAAGCTTTCTTT.

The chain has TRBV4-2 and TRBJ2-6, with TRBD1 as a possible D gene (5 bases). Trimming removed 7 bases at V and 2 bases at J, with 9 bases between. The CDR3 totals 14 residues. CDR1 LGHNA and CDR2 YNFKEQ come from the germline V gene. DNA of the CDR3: TGTGCCAGCACCCCCAGGGCTGGGGCCAACGTCCTGACTTTC. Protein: CASTPRAGANVLTF.

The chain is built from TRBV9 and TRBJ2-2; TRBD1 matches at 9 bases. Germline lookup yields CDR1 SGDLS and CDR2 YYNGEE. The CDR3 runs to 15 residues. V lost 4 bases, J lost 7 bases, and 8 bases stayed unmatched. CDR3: CASSTEQGAGGELFF. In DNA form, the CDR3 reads TGTGCCAGCAGCACCGAACAGGGGGCTGGCGGGGAGCTGTTTTTT.

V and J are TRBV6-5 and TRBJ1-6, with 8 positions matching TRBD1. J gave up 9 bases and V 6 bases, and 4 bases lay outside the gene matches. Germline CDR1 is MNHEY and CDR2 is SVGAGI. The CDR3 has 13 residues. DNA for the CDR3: TGTGCCAGCAGCCCAGGGGGCCGTTCACCCCTCCACTTT. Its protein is CASSPGGRSPLHF.

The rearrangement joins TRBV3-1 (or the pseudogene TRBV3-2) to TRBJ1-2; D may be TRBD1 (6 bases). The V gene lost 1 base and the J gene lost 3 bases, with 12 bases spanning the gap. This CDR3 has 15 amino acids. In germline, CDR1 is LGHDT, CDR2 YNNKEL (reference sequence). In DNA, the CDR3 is TGTGCCAGCAGCCAAGGACGGGGGGGCTACTATGGCTACACCTTC. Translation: CASSQGRGGYYGYTF.

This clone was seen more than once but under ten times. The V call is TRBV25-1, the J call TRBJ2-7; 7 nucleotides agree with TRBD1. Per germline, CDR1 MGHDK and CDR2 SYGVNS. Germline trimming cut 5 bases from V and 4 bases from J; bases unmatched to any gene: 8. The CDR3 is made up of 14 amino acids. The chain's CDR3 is CASSPRQGTYEQYF. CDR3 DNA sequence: TGTGCCAGCAGTCCCCGACAGGGTACTTACGAGCAGTACTTC.

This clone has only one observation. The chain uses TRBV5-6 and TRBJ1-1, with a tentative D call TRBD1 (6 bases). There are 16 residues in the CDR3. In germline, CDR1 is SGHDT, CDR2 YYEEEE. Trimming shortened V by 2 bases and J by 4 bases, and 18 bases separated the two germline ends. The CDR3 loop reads CASSLQGRELSTEAFF. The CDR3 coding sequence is TGTGCCAGCAGCTTACAGGGAAGGGAGCTGAGCACTGAAGCTTTCTTT.